This T cell receptor beta chain was captured in a study of blood T cell repertoires in COVID-19. Whole-study context: The origin of the acute and convalescent COVID-19 samples was the United States, Italy and Spain.

With 5 bases clipped from V and 7 bases from J, the junction kept 11 bases outside the gene matches. The germline V gene has CDR1 MNHNY and CDR2 SVGAGI (reference sequence). The CDR3 covers 14 residues. Authors' processing steps: Reference gene primer amplification yielded estimated nucleated cell counts. Method: immunoSEQ multiplex PCR; TCRdb's copy keeps in-frame clones and lacks some. That table supplies the V and J calls and clone size; D and trimming were determined from the DNA. Here the sample spans some 280,000 clones, roughly nine tenths being singletons. The sequencing input was peripheral blood. The J gene is TRBJ2-7, the V gene TRBV6-6; 7 bases align to TRBD1. This receptor was taken from a woman aged 40 to 55 who had recovered from COVID-19. This chain's CDR3 is CASSVRQGRKEQYF. The CDR3 nucleotides are TGTGCCAGCAGTGTACGACAGGGACGAAAGGAGCAGTACTTC.